The clone carrying this T cell receptor (beta chain) was detected only a few times. Its matching antigen is unknown. The PCR used 60 Vbeta and 13 Jbeta primers. Authors' data handling: It was a later analysis that counted 83 million or so unique TCR beta chains, of which roughly 11 million were shared. This table comes from immunoSEQ multiplex PCR, and its TCRdb copy is limited to in-frame clones, with some not included. V and J calls and clone size follow that table, whereas D and trimming were derived from the DNA. This sample has 150,000 or so clones, with over 70% found just once. The sample originates from a study of cytomegalovirus exposure and HLA in healthy donors. Regarding the study as a whole: Immune exposure data for these donors was limited to CMV serostatus. Altogether, about 160 TCR beta chains were recorded as cytomegalovirus-associated.

The sample consisted of PBMCs. This receptor was obtained from a woman younger than 45 in good health and CMV-seronegative.

CDR3 region: CASRLAQGRTEAFF. The CDR3 DNA reads as TGTGCCAGCAGACTGGCACAGGGGAGGACTGAAGCTTTCTTT. The rearrangement joins TRBV5-4 to TRBJ1-1; TRBD1 matches at 7 bases. With V trimmed by 5 bases and J by 5 bases, 9 bases remained unmatched. The CDR3 loop spans 14 amino acids. The germline V gene encodes CDR1 SGHNT and CDR2 YYREEE (reference sequence).